Sequencing of this T cell receptor (beta chain) was carried out in a study of cytomegalovirus exposure and HLA in healthy donors (dated by TCRdb to the late 2010s). In the study overall: An earlier analysis of about 560 of the donors reported around 280 Gb of sequence data and about 120 million unique TCR beta sequences obtained from around 190 million T cells. The aim of the study was to test whether cataloging public T cell receptors could identify signatures of past pathogen exposure. High-throughput TCR immunosequencing, statistical association of individual TCRs with disease status, and machine learning were combined to predict cytomegalovirus infection status. Class I and class II HLA loci were covered by the typing at four-digit resolution. Donor age, sex, ethnicity and CMV serostatus were compiled alongside the repertoire data. Approximately 300 gigabases of sequencing data and roughly 80 million unique TCR sequences made up an early release that covered several hundred HLA-typed donors. Across 300 to 500 genotyped donors of the cohort, an average of roughly 250,000 unique TCR beta nucleotide sequences per donor were sequenced, and approximately 19% of those sequences were non-productive. Every repertoire in the discovery cohort had been generated on one and the same sequencing platform. A later genetic analysis took genome-wide SNP genotypes for about 65% of the 666 donors and used that subset as a discovery cohort. Typing coverage varied by locus: about 620-630 donors for A, B, C, DRB1 and DQB1; about 520 for DQA1; about 570 for DPA1; under 490 for DPB1. Among the approximately 400 genotyped donors, approximately 81% belonged to the genetic ancestry cluster associated with self-reported Caucasian donors. The study profiled the T cell repertoires of 500 to 800 subjects by immunosequencing and related them to cytomegalovirus serostatus. Roughly five DR-DQ haplotypes were treated as single units for association and clustering because of strong linkage in the cohort. Besides the first cohort of around 670 subjects, a separate validation cohort made up of roughly 130 different subjects was used. Rather than using new phenotypic data, the later analysis identified candidate immune exposures from TCR beta sequences and from how often those sequences occurred across donors. In an earlier analysis of a few hundred of the donors, high-throughput TCR beta sequencing was used to judge whether each TCR beta V gene segment behaved as functional or pseudogenic. A later analysis re-analyzed previously published TCR beta repertoires from approximately 700 donors and added high-resolution HLA genotyping to study TCR occurrence patterns.

The cohort comprised hundreds of healthy bone marrow donors. All cohort members were sampled while nominally healthy, although unrecorded immune exposures were likely present. The donor tested CMV seropositive and was one of the 289 seropositive cohort members. Each donor provided a peripheral blood sample, and peripheral blood mononuclear cells were used for TCR beta sequencing. The Qiagen DNeasy Blood Extraction Kit was used to extract genomic DNA from the blood cell samples. Libraries were prepared through the immunoSEQ multiplex PCR assay. For the multiplex PCR, a mixture combining 60 forward primers for TCR Vbeta segments and 13 reverse primers for TCR Jbeta segments was used. Amplification of the CDR3 region of rearranged TCR beta genes was performed with a multiplex PCR assay on genomic DNA. Amplified TCR beta libraries were sequenced as 87-base-pair reads on the Illumina HiSeq System. The study's processing was this. A later analysis tallied roughly 76 million unique TCR beta chains across the 700 or so repertoires, and around 10 million of those chains were shared by two or more donors. Raw reads were error-corrected and collapsed into unique sequences with a nearest-neighbor algorithm that merged closely related sequences to remove PCR and sequencing errors. To assign V, D and J gene segments, CDR3 sequences were aligned to IMGT reference sequences. For a sequence to be retained, a match of at least six nucleotides to both a V gene segment and a J gene segment was required. A rearrangement was called productive if the CDR3 had no stop codons and remained in frame with V and J, and every other rearrangement was called non-productive. Following IMGT convention, CDR3 was defined as the stretch from the second conserved V-encoded cysteine up to the conserved J-encoded phenylalanine. The earlier analysis of about 500 of the donors excluded sequences that lacked an unambiguous match to a single V gene segment. In an earlier analysis of a few hundred of the donors, a V segment was called functional when productive rearrangements were above 56.7%, and segregating when the standard deviation between donors exceeded 5%. A statistical classification framework was developed to diagnose cytomegalovirus status using the catalog of TCR beta chain sequences. In a later analysis, TCR nucleotide sequences were compared against IMGT/GENE-DB human TR gene sequences so that V and J genes could be assigned. Using the TCRdist pipeline, a later analysis assigned CDR3 sequences along with most-parsimonious VDJ recombination scenarios. A later analysis defined each TCR beta chain by its CDR3 amino acid sequence plus V-gene family, and excluded reads lacking a unique V-gene family. To address suspected cross-contamination and a sequencing artifact, a later analysis removed 550 to 750 highly shared, low-generation-probability nucleotide sequences. In a later analysis, a clonal expansion index for each public chain was calculated from normalized within-repertoire ranks of inferred template counts. Generation probabilities in a later analysis came from a VDJ recombination model fitted to out-of-frame rearrangements, and those results were checked against IGoR. A later analysis scored TCR-TCR, TCR-HLA and TCR-CMV co-occurrence with hypergeometric tests, applying a repertoire-size bias correction to TCR pairs. In a later analysis, false discovery rates were estimated by permuting HLA or CMV assignments 20 times. In a later analysis, co-occurring TCRs were grouped with DBSCAN, and TCRdist sequence similarity was added when clustering was performed within HLA-allele-positive subsets. For co-occurrence clustering, repertoires with fewer than 30,000 or more than 120,000 public chains were excluded, along with roughly 5 repertoires with anomalous nucleotide sharing. Held by TCRdb, this immuneACCESS table contains in-frame sequences only and omits some clones. Under half of the omission traces to an unresolved V gene where checked; the cause of the rest is unknown. V and J calls and clone size are as listed in that table; D and trimming were resolved from the DNA. The sample table contains around 190,000 clones; only one count was recorded for 70% to 85% of them. The ten largest make up approximately 1.2% of the sample.

Note on this clone: Its binding antigen is unknown. Base qualities are missing; no much larger clone stands one base away.

The research as a whole found: The cohort was sequenced for TCR beta chains only, and without alpha or paired-chain data the features that could be detected were limited. It was suggested by the authors that the approach could potentially be generalized to other disease states and immunological phenotypes. Most CMV-associated TCR beta chains appeared to be HLA-restricted in a later analysis, and the HLA associations seemed to be driven largely by CMV exposure. In vitro tests confirmed that a few of the cytomegalovirus-associated TCR beta chains recognize cytomegalovirus antigens. A further reported finding was that TCR beta sequences accurately predicted the HLA-A and HLA-B alleles for most subjects in the first cohort. A later analysis found that HLA-associated TCR beta chains were more clonally expanded and had lower generation probabilities than equally common non-associated chains. The study gave a list of about 170 TCR beta chains associated with cytomegalovirus. In a later analysis, some 18,000 TCR beta sequences were associated with specific HLA alleles at a false discovery rate of 0.05. Because HLA typing was unavailable for some donors at each locus, only the typed subset was used in association tests. Because counts were too low, some 17 rarely observed V segments, including chromosome 9 orphons, were excluded from the earlier analysis of several hundred of the donors. Presence/absence analyses assumed roughly uniform sequencing depth across donors, an assumption that may not hold. Compared with the roughly 720-donor mean, donors in an Asian-associated ancestry cluster had fewer N-insertions in productive TCRs, according to a later genetic analysis. The 87-base-pair reads could not distinguish some IMGT-functional V segments, including TRBV6-2 and TRBV6-3, so those segments were excluded. In a later analysis, the rate of TCR association differed among HLA loci, with DRB1 alleles having the most associated TCRs and HLA-C alleles having the fewest. In a later analysis, several top co-occurrence clusters were reported to appear linked to parvovirus B19, influenza, CMV and Epstein-Barr virus. A cluster of highly shared sequence variants was judged likely to represent a technical artifact of the sequencing pipeline. CMV serostatus was the only immune exposure information available for the cohort. An association between a missense DCLRE1C variant and V-gene and J-gene trimming of TCR beta chains was found in a later genetic analysis and replicated in an independent cohort. In an earlier analysis of 500 to 650 of the donors, most TCR beta V segments appeared in productive rearrangements about 87% or about 30% of the time, broadly matching IMGT annotations. When HLA alleles, especially DR and DQ, strongly co-occurred, attributing TCR associations to individual alleles was difficult. Linkage disequilibrium might explain the correlated functional status among segregating V segments, but an unknown experimental factor could not be excluded. In both the original and validation cohorts, the classifier was reported to diagnose cytomegalovirus status with high specificity and sensitivity. Most TCR sequences were observed very rarely across donors, whereas some public TCRs were present in many individuals.

The trim is 6 bases for V and 2 bases for J, with a gap of 11 bases between the germline ends. Measured from the cysteine to the phenylalanine, the CDR3 is 14 residues long. Only the CDR3 portion is preserved as DNA: 42 bases, with reading frame beginning at the first base. CDR1 and CDR2, looked up from the germline V gene, are SNHLY and FYNNEI. The chain is encoded by TRBV2 joined to TRBJ1-5; the D gene is possibly TRBD1, with 5 bases matching. Sequenced input: PBMCs. The clonotype comes from a girl aged 2-10 years in good health and CMV-seropositive. The DNA sequence is as follows: TGTGCCAGCAGAGATCAGGGTGGCAATCAGCCCCAGCATTTT. It codes for CASRDQGGNQPQHF. With the rest looked up from the reference TRBV2 and TRBJ1-5 genes rather than sequenced, the full variable domain is EPEVTQTPSHQVTQMGQEVILRCVPISNHLYFYWYRQILGQKVEFLVSFYNNEISEKSEIFDDQFSVERPDGSNFTLKIRSTKLEDSAMYFCASRDQGGNQPQHFGDGTRLSIL.